One and the same sample provided the 5 T cell receptor beta chains below, sequenced in a study of early T cells in non-severe SARS-CoV-2 infection. MiXCR was run by TCRdb on the 5' RACE reads, yielding one entry per CDR3 protein. The table lists more than 55,000 distinct CDR3 sequences, approximately 4.6% of them singletons. The starting material was whole blood, obtained at baseline. The receptor source for this set is an adult who was a healthcare worker with PCR-confirmed SARS-CoV-2 infection or an uninfected control (not recorded which). The donor label of this sample is uncertain.

This clonotype was observed many times. CDR3 loop: CASSWLPAGDNQPQHF. The CDR3 DNA is TGTGCCAGCAGTTGGCTTCCGGCAGGGGACAATCAGCCCCAGCATTTT. The genes are TRBV28 and TRBJ1-5, with D possibly being TRBD1 (6 bases). The V gene lost 4 bases and the J gene lost 3 bases, with 16 bases spanning the gap. The germline gives CDR1 MDHEN, CDR2 SYDVKM. The CDR3 loop spans 16 amino acids.

This clonotype was observed a few times. The chain has TRBV9 and TRBJ2-7, with TRBD2 matching over 9 bases. Germline-derived CDR1 and CDR2 are SGDLS and YYNGEE. J was trimmed by 5 bases and V by 4 bases; bases with no gene match: 10. This CDR3 spans 15 amino acids. CDR3 in DNA: TGTGCCAGCAGCACTGGAGGACTAGCGAGCGACGAGCAGTACTTC. It is translated as CASSTGGLASDEQYF.

A few counts support this clonotype. The J gene is TRBJ1-2, the V gene TRBV29-1, with D hard to call. The germline CDR1 and CDR2 sequences are SQVTM and ANQGSEA. Between the trimmed V and J ends, which lost 1 base and 3 bases, there was a span of 15 bases. This CDR3 has 15 amino acids. The CDR3 bases are TGCAGCGTTGAAGCCCCCCCGGGCAGACACTATGGCTACACCTTC. Its protein is CSVEAPPGRHYGYTF.

This clonotype was seen only a few times. The V gene is TRBV11-2, the J gene TRBJ2-5; no firm D call. CDR3 length equals 13 residues. Germline loops: CDR1 SGHAT, CDR2 FQNNGV. Trimming shortened V by 5 bases and J by 4 bases, and 11 bases separated the two germline ends. The chain's CDR3 is CASSPGPSETQYF. The CDR3 region has the DNA TGTGCCAGCAGCCCTGGGCCTTCAGAGACCCAGTACTTC.

This clonotype has at least ten counts. The rearrangement links TRBV6-1 to TRBJ2-6; the D gene is possibly TRBD2 (5 bases). In germline, CDR1 is MNHNS, CDR2 SASEGT. This CDR3 is built from 15 residues. The V end was cut by 2 bases, the J end by 3 bases, with 8 bases between. The CDR3 is CASSEYGDGANVLTF. The CDR3 nucleotides read TGTGCCAGCAGTGAATACGGGGATGGGGCCAACGTCCTGACTTTC.